A single sample is the source of the 31 T cell receptor beta chains below, sequenced in a study of monozygotic twins with inflammatory bowel disease. Using the 5' RACE reads, TCRdb records one entry per CDR3 protein without DNA. The sample totals some 300,000 distinct CDR3 sequences. Specimen: blood. Receptors originate from a human donor with ulcerative colitis or Crohn's disease, or a healthy co-twin of an affected twin (not recorded which).

The chain couples TRBV20-1 to TRBJ2-5; absent DNA, TCRdb's TRBD2 call cannot be checked. CDR1 is DFQATT, CDR2 SNEGSKA, per germline (reference sequence). The CDR3 contains 16 residues. The CDR3 sequence: CSARGSSSGRQETQYF.

This chain uses TRBV21-1 with TRBJ2-2; the D gene TCRdb calls, TRBD1, cannot be checked with no DNA. TRBV21-1 is listed as a pseudogene. CDR3 length: 16 amino acids. CDR3 region: CASTDLTQRSTGELFF.

The chain couples TRBV24-1 to TRBJ1-1; the TCRdb D gene call, TRBD1, has no DNA to confirm it. From germline, CDR1 is KGHDR and CDR2 SFDVKD. The CDR3 spans 16 residues. The CDR3 region is CATSDFTGGENTEAFF.

J is TRBJ1-6 and V is TRBV12-3 or TRBV12-4; TCRdb's D gene call, TRBD1, goes unchecked for lack of DNA. The CDR3 is made up of 14 amino acids. The CDR3 loop is CASSRTGGDSPLHF.

The chain employs TRBV7-2 and TRBJ1-4; TCRdb lists TRBD1, though no DNA is available to test this call. The CDR3 is 17 residues long. Germline V gene sequence: CDR1 SGHTA, CDR2 FQGNSA. CDR3 residues: CASSLEKPTAYNEKLFF.

The chain uses TRBV7-9 and TRBJ2-7; TCRdb indicates TRBD2, and absent DNA this call remains unverified. Germline lookup yields CDR1 SEHNR and CDR2 FQNEAQ (reference sequence). The CDR3 consists of 14 residues. The CDR3 loop is CASSLPGLIYEQYF.

The chain has TRBV7-2 and TRBJ2-1; no DNA is available, so the TRBD2 call from TCRdb remains unchecked. Looked up from germline, CDR1 is SGHTA and CDR2 is FQGNSA. The CDR3 covers 16 residues. CDR3 sequence: CASSSRRREGLYEQFF. Full variable domain (outside the CDR3, taken from reference TRBV7-2 and TRBJ2-1): GAGVSQSPSNKVTEKGKDVELRCDPISGHTALYWYRQSLGQGLEFLIYFQGNSAPDKSGLPSDRFSAERTGGSVSTLTIQRTQQEDSAVYLCASSSRRREGLYEQFFGPGTRLTVL.

The chain carries TRBV6-2 or TRBV6-3 and TRBJ2-3; TCRdb's D call of TRBD1 is untestable without DNA. Looked up from germline, CDR1 is MNHEY and CDR2 is SVGEGT. The CDR3 loop spans 16 amino acids. Here the CDR3 reads CASTKKQGWVTDTQYF.

J is TRBJ2-7 and V is TRBV4-3. CDR1 and CDR2 from the germline V gene are LGHNA and YSLEER. The CDR3 is 15 amino acids. The CDR3 reads CASSQTTDNSYEQYF.

This chain uses TRBV9 with TRBJ2-1; checking the TCRdb D call of TRBD1 is not possible without DNA. The CDR3 is made up of 13 amino acids. Germline V lookup: CDR1 SGDLS, CDR2 YYNGEE. This CDR3 reads CAGGQGASNEQFF.

The chain carries TRBV20-1 and TRBJ1-2. There are 15 residues in the CDR3. Germline loops: CDR1 DFQATT, CDR2 SNEGSKA (reference sequence). The CDR3 region is CSAPQPTRGLSGYTF.

V is TRBV15 and J is TRBJ1-2. From germline, CDR1 is LNHNV and CDR2 YYDKDF (reference sequence). There are 15 residues in the CDR3. CDR3 amino acids: CATSRVQKTNYGYTF.

J is TRBJ2-1 and V is TRBV5-5; there is no DNA to check the TCRdb D call of TRBD2. This CDR3 has 17 amino acids. Germline V gene lookup returns CDR1 SGHKS and CDR2 YYEKEE (reference sequence). CDR3 in amino acids: CASSSRLAGVKGNEQFF.

The chain couples TRBV5-1 to TRBJ2-5. This CDR3 contains 13 residues. Germline V gene lookup returns CDR1 SGHRS and CDR2 YFSETQ. CDR3 sequence: CASSLAIQETQYF.

The V and J genes are TRBV5-1 and TRBJ2-7; TCRdb lists TRBD1, though no DNA is available to test this call. The CDR3 is 18 residues long. Germline assignment: CDR1 SGHRS and CDR2 YFSETQ. This chain's CDR3 is CASSGKGGGAGLASEQYF.

V is TRBV6-6 and J is TRBJ1-1; checking the TCRdb D call of TRBD1 is not possible without DNA. Germline CDR1 reads MNHNY; CDR2 reads SVGAGI (reference sequence). The CDR3 contains 13 residues. The CDR3 is CASRNRGNTEAFF.

The chain carries TRBV7-2 and TRBJ2-3; the TCRdb D gene call, TRBD1, has no DNA to confirm it. CDR3 length: 15 amino acids. Per germline, CDR1 SGHTA and CDR2 FQGNSA. The CDR3 sequence is CASSLAWDITDTQYF.

The chain has TRBV2 and TRBJ2-2; TCRdb proposes TRBD2, but this gene call is untestable without DNA. Per the germline V gene, CDR1 is SNHLY and CDR2 is FYNNEI. CDR3 length: 15 amino acids. CDR3 sequence reads: CASMLEGSDTGELFF.

The V call is TRBV3-1, the J call TRBJ2-7. Germline CDR1 reads LGHDT; CDR2 reads YNNKEL (reference sequence). The CDR3 spans 14 residues. Here the CDR3 reads CASSQNGSRYEQYF.

The V call is TRBV7-3, the J call TRBJ2-5. Germline assignment: CDR1 SGHTA and CDR2 FQGTGA. The CDR3 loop spans 15 amino acids. Here the CDR3 reads CASSLTGDMWETQYF.

V is TRBV10-3 and J is TRBJ2-6; TCRdb's assignment of TRBD1 cannot be checked, as there is no DNA. The CDR3 runs 18 residues. CDR1 is ENHRY and CDR2 is SYGVKD in the germline V gene. The CDR3 region is CAISARGQADSGANVLTF.

The rearrangement uses TRBV5-5 and TRBJ2-2. The CDR3 has 12 amino acids. Germline V CDR1 and CDR2: SGHKS, YYEKEE (reference sequence). The CDR3 loop is CASSLDGWKLFF.

The chain has TRBV7-9 and TRBJ2-3; TCRdb's assignment of TRBD2 cannot be checked, as there is no DNA. The CDR3 has 14 residues. Per germline, CDR1 SEHNR and CDR2 FQNEAQ (reference sequence). Here the CDR3 reads CASSRSGGTDTQYF.

The rearrangement uses TRBV27 and TRBJ1-1; lacking DNA, the TRBD1 call made by TCRdb goes unchecked. The CDR3 contains 13 residues. Germline V gene sequence: CDR1 MNHEY, CDR2 SMNVEV (reference sequence). The CDR3 protein is CASSLNRDGEAFF.

The chain joins TRBV7-3 to TRBJ2-3; as DNA is missing, the TRBD2 call by TCRdb cannot be tested. The CDR3 has 17 residues. The germline CDR1 and CDR2 sequences are SGHTA and FQGTGA. CDR3 residues: CASSSTSGGAGTDTQYF.

The chain joins TRBV20-1 to TRBJ2-1; TCRdb gives TRBD2 as the D gene, but with no DNA this cannot be confirmed. Looked up from germline, CDR1 is DFQATT and CDR2 is SNEGSKA (reference sequence). The CDR3 is made up of 13 amino acids. This CDR3 reads CSARRRGSSGQFF.

The chain recombines TRBV20-1 with TRBJ1-2. Germline V gene data show CDR1 as DFQATT and CDR2 as SNEGSKA (reference sequence). The CDR3 is made up of 15 amino acids. The CDR3 region is CSARDFNTPNYGYTF.

This sequence joins TRBV3-1 and TRBJ2-2. The CDR3 contains 14 residues. Germline V gene data show CDR1 as LGHDT and CDR2 as YNNKEL (reference sequence). CDR3: CASSPLGRTGELFF.

The chain couples TRBV4-2 to TRBJ1-6; TCRdb's assignment of TRBD1 cannot be checked, as there is no DNA. This CDR3 is built from 15 residues. The germline CDR1 and CDR2 sequences are LGHNA and YNFKEQ. The CDR3 loop is CASSQAPGGNSPLHF.

The chain links TRBV6-6 to TRBJ2-3; TCRdb returns TRBD1, unconfirmable since there is no DNA. This CDR3 region has 14 residues. Germline CDR1 is MNHNY and CDR2 is SVGAGI (reference sequence). CDR3 loop: CASVGTGGSDTQYF.

The chain joins TRBV6-2 or TRBV6-3 to TRBJ2-5; TCRdb's assignment of TRBD1 cannot be checked, as there is no DNA. CDR1 is MNHEY, CDR2 SVGEGT, per germline. The CDR3 loop spans 15 amino acids. CDR3 in amino acids: CASSYPPGQQETQYF.